These 32 T cell receptor beta chains were sequenced from one sample in a study of beta chain features in type 1 diabetes. Expressed TCRB transcripts were sequenced because the isolated RNA had all been reverse transcribed beforehand. Some clones are missing from TCRdb's copy, which holds only in-frame ones; the method was immunoSEQ multiplex PCR. The sample lists about 300,000 clones; about 8.5% were seen once. Sequences were obtained from central memory CD4+ T cells from blood. The receptors come from a woman between 18 and 29 years old in good health.

This clone has only a few counts. The V gene is TRBV7-2, the J gene TRBJ2-1; D not resolved. Germline V gives CDR1 SGHTA, CDR2 FQGNSA. This CDR3 contains 13 residues. V shed 3 bases and J shed 4 bases, with 7 bases lying between them. Here the CDR3 DNA reads TGTGCCAGCAGCTTTTACTCTTACAATGAGCAGTTCTTC. As protein: CASSFYSYNEQFF.

This clone was observed a few times. This sequence joins TRBV2 and TRBJ1-6, with 8 bases that match TRBD1. This CDR3 region has 13 residues. Germline loops: CDR1 SNHLY, CDR2 FYNNEI. V dropped 6 bases and J dropped 10; count of bases not matched to a gene: 5. This CDR3 reads CASRQGVGSPLHF. The CDR3, as DNA: TGTGCCAGCAGACAGGGGGTCGGCTCACCCCTCCACTTT.

The chain combines TRBV28 with TRBJ2-7; 10 bases align to TRBD1. This CDR3 has 12 residues. The V gene end was trimmed by 8 bases and the J gene end by 9 bases; junction bases not matched to a gene: 7. CDR1 is MDHEN, CDR2 SYDVKM, per germline. This CDR3 reads CASAGDRGGQYV. The CDR3 nucleotides read TGTGCCAGCGCAGGGGACAGGGGCGGGCAGTACGTC.

This clone turned up a few times. The chain couples TRBV5-6 to TRBJ2-5; 7 bases agree with TRBD1. The length of the CDR3 is 13 residues. Germline-derived CDR1 and CDR2 are SGHDT and YYEEEE. Trimming at V came to 4 bases and at J to 4 bases, leaving 4 bases not matched to a gene. The CDR3 nucleotides are TGTGCCAGCAGCCCGGACAGGAGAGAGACCCAGTACTTC. Amino acids: CASSPDRRETQYF.

V and J are TRBV5-1 and TRBJ2-6, with TRBD1 as a possible D gene (6 bases). The CDR3 totals 16 residues. Germline-derived CDR1 and CDR2 are SGHRS and YFSETQ. V gave up 4 bases and J gave up 0 bases, with 11 bases separating them. This chain's CDR3 is CASSQQGSSGANVLTF. The DNA of the CDR3 is TGCGCCAGCAGCCAGCAGGGGAGCTCTGGGGCCAACGTCCTGACTTTC.

The J gene is TRBJ2-7, the V gene TRBV5-1; 10 bases match TRBD2. CDR3 length: 16 residues. The germline gives CDR1 SGHRS, CDR2 YFSETQ. V was pared by 5 bases and J by 3 bases, with 11 bases of the junction left unmatched. The CDR3: CASRSSTRLAGYEQYF. The CDR3 nucleotides are TGCGCCAGCAGATCCTCGACGCGACTAGCGGGCTACGAGCAGTACTTC.

This clone was counted between two and nine times. This chain joins TRBV4-2 and TRBJ2-3; 10 bases are shared with TRBD2. CDR1 and CDR2 from the germline V gene are LGHNA and YNFKEQ. V was pared by 3 bases and J by 3 bases, with 9 bases of the junction left unmatched. This CDR3 is 17 amino acids long. The CDR3 sequence: CASSQGPSGSLTDTQYF. DNA for the CDR3: TGTGCCAGCAGCCAGGGACCTAGCGGGAGTCTAACAGATACGCAGTATTTT.

V usage is TRBV6-1 and J usage is TRBJ1-2, with D perhaps TRBD1 (5 bases). CDR1 and CDR2 (germline): MNHNS, SASEGT. The CDR3 spans 16 residues. V was clipped by 1 base and J by 8 bases, with 20 bases between them. Written as DNA, the CDR3 is TGTGCCAGCAGTGAAGTGGGTAGTATCAGGGACGGCGGCTACACCTTC. Protein sequence: CASSEVGSIRDGGYTF.

This chain connects TRBV2 to TRBJ1-1; D gene unclear. The CDR3 length is 12 residues. Trimming took off 4 bases at V and 5 bases at J, with 8 bases between the two ends. Germline V gives CDR1 SNHLY, CDR2 FYNNEI. CDR3 region: CASSVEGTEAFF. As DNA, the CDR3 is TGTGCCAGCAGTGTGGAAGGAACTGAAGCTTTCTTT.

The chain joins TRBV7-9 to TRBJ1-5, with TRBD1 identical over 7 bases. Per the germline V gene, CDR1 is SEHNR and CDR2 is FQNEAQ (reference sequence). The CDR3 extends over 14 amino acids. With 5 bases clipped from V and 6 bases from J, the junction kept 7 bases outside the gene matches. CDR3 sequence (DNA): TGTGCCAGCAGCATGCAGGGGGATAGTCAGCCCCAGCATTTT. Protein: CASSMQGDSQPQHF.

This clone appeared a few times. This CDR3 is also generated by other DNA sequences in the sample. The V call is TRBV20-1, the J call TRBJ2-1, with D perhaps being TRBD1 or TRBD2 (5 bases each). Deletions cut 5 bases from V and 5 bases from J, with 7 bases between. The CDR3 is 11 amino acids. Germline V gene sequence: CDR1 DFQATT, CDR2 SNEGSKA (reference sequence). CDR3 amino acids: CSAGGNNEQFF. CDR3 sequence (DNA): TGCAGTGCTGGGGGTAACAATGAGCAGTTCTTC.

This chain connects TRBV7-2 to TRBJ2-7; D unresolved. Per germline, CDR1 SGHTA and CDR2 FQGNSA. The CDR3 length is 14 residues. V was clipped by 5 bases and J by 3 bases, with 14 bases between them. CDR3 sequence (DNA): TGTGCCAGCAGCCCAGGAACGCAGGACTACGAGCAGTACTTC. It yields the protein CASSPGTQDYEQYF.

This clone showed up just a few times. The chain combines TRBV5-6 with TRBJ1-4; 8 nucleotides agree with TRBD1. Germline lookup yields CDR1 SGHDT and CDR2 YYEEEE. This CDR3 spans 14 amino acids. The J segment lost 9 bases and the V segment lost 4 bases, leaving 8 bases of the junction unmatched. The DNA for the CDR3 is TGTGCCAGCAGCGCAGGGGGCCGAGGACAAAAACTGTTTTTT. This sequence encodes CASSAGGRGQKLFF.

This clone has ten or more counts. The gene calls are TRBV7-9 and TRBJ1-2; D remains unclear. CDR3 size: 13 residues. Trimming removed 1 base from V and 7 bases from J, with 10 bases in between. CDR1 SEHNR and CDR2 FQNEAQ come from the germline V gene (reference sequence). CDR3 region: CASSLELESGYTF. CDR3 DNA sequence: TGTGCCAGCAGCTTAGAGCTGGAATCTGGCTACACCTTC.

V usage is TRBV2 and J usage is TRBJ2-1; TRBD2 matches at 7 bases. This CDR3 has 16 amino acids. After removal of 0 bases from V and 5 bases from J, the junction contained 7 bases not matched to a gene. Looked up from germline, CDR1 is SNHLY and CDR2 is FYNNEI. The CDR3 region has the DNA TGTGCCAGCAGTGAAGCAGGGACTACCTACAACAATGAGCAGTTCTTC. Protein product: CASSEAGTTYNNEQFF.

This clone was seen a handful of times. The chain recombines TRBV2 with TRBJ1-5; D remains ambiguous. The CDR3 runs to 13 residues. Looked up from germline, CDR1 is SNHLY and CDR2 is FYNNEI. Between the trimmed V and J ends, which lost 6 bases and 5 bases, there was a span of 11 bases. The CDR3 sequence: CASSVSGDQPQHF. The CDR3 bases are TGTGCCAGCAGCGTCAGCGGGGATCAGCCCCAGCATTTT.

CDR3 sequence (DNA): TGTGCCAGCTCGCCCACACAGGTCTCTGGAAACACCATATATTTT. Protein product: CASSPTQVSGNTIYF. V usage is TRBV18 and J usage is TRBJ1-3; weak D call: TRBD1 (5 bases). The CDR3 contains 15 residues. The ends were cut back, 6 bases at V and 0 bases at J, with 12 bases in the middle. Germline CDR1 reads KGHSH; CDR2 reads LQKENI.

The chain carries TRBV7-8 and TRBJ2-1; D ambiguous. CDR1 SGHVS and CDR2 FQNEAQ come from the germline V gene. The CDR3 extends over 16 amino acids. Deletions cut 2 bases from V and 0 bases from J, with 11 bases between. For the CDR3, the DNA is TGTGCCAGCAGCTTATTACCCGGTAGCTCCTACAATGAGCAGTTCTTC. It translates to CASSLLPGSSYNEQFF.

There are many counts of this clone. The rearrangement uses TRBV14 and TRBJ1-1; no firm D call. Germline CDR1 and CDR2: SGHDN and FVKESK. V was pared by 0 bases and J by 8 bases, with 10 bases between. The length of the CDR3 is 13 residues. The CDR3 DNA follows: TGTGCCAGCAGCCAAGAATCATTCAGGGAAGCTTTCTTT. Translation gives CASSQESFREAFF. The complete variable domain, with remaining parts taken from reference TRBV14 and TRBJ1-1, reads EAGVTQFPSHSVIEKGQTVTLRCDPISGHDNLYWYRRVMGKEIKFLLHFVKESKQDESGMPNNRFLAERTGGTYSTLKVQPAELEDSGVYFCASSQESFREAFFGQGTRLTVV.

This clone appeared a few times. This chain uses TRBV6-5 with TRBJ1-2, with no clear D. Germline CDR1 is MNHEY and CDR2 is SVGAGI. The CDR3 length is 12 residues. Between the trimmed V and J ends, which lost 8 bases and 4 bases, there was a span of 11 bases. In DNA, the CDR3 is TGTGCCAGCGGGTCGGTTATCTATGGCTACACCTTC. It translates to CASGSVIYGYTF.

The sample holds a few counts of this clone. The V gene is TRBV4-2, the J gene TRBJ1-1; 7 bases agree with TRBD1. This CDR3 has 15 amino acids. The ends lost 2 bases at V and 1 base at J; junction bases unmatched: 4. The germline V gene encodes CDR1 LGHNA and CDR2 YNFKEQ. The chain's CDR3 is CASSQSDRTNTEAFF. CDR3 nucleotides: TGTGCCAGCAGCCAATCGGACAGGACGAACACTGAAGCTTTCTTT.

This clone has only a few counts. The CDR3 reads CASSLASPYNEQFF. The CDR3 DNA reads as TGTGCCAGCAGCTTAGCGTCCCCGTACAATGAGCAGTTCTTC. The chain is built from TRBV7-9 and TRBJ2-1; D gene unclear. V lost 0 bases, J lost 4 bases, and 7 bases lay in between. CDR3 size: 14 residues. The germline V gene has CDR1 SEHNR and CDR2 FQNEAQ (reference sequence).

This clone was picked up a small number of times. Here the CDR3 reads CASSWSRGSDTQYF. CDR3 sequence (DNA): TGTGCCAGCAGCTGGAGTAGGGGGTCGGATACGCAGTATTTT. The chain employs TRBV5-8 and TRBJ2-3; D may be TRBD1 (6 bases). Germline V gives CDR1 SGHTS, CDR2 YDEGEE. The CDR3 length is 14 residues. V lost 3 bases to trimming and J lost 6 bases, with 14 bases between them.

This clone appeared many times. The genes are TRBV11-2 and TRBJ2-7; D gene ambiguous. The V gene's germline CDR1 is SGHAT and CDR2 FQNNGV. The CDR3 consists of 13 residues. Trimming shortened V by 3 bases and J by 3 bases, and 9 bases separated the two germline ends. CDR3 coding DNA: TGTGCCAGCAGCTTCGAGCCCTTCTACGAGCAGTACTTC. Encoded protein: CASSFEPFYEQYF. Drawing the rest from reference TRBV11-2 and TRBJ2-7, the complete variable domain is EAGVAQSPRYKIIEKRQSVAFWCNPISGHATLYWYQQILGQGPKLLIQFQNNGVVDDSQLPKDRFSAERLKGVDSTLKIQPAKLEDSAVYLCASSFEPFYEQYFGPGTRLTVT.

The genes are TRBV7-3 and TRBJ2-3; 10 bases match TRBD1. The CDR3 contains 16 residues. Germline V gene sequence: CDR1 SGHTA, CDR2 FQGTGA. V was pared by 6 bases and J by 3 bases, with 9 bases of the junction left unmatched. The chain's CDR3 is CASRPPGTGETDTQYF. The CDR3 DNA sequence: TGTGCCAGCAGACCACCCGGGACAGGGGAAACAGATACGCAGTATTTT.

This clone was seen only a few times. This chain uses TRBV6-5 with TRBJ2-5, with D possibly TRBD2 on 6 matching bases. This CDR3 spans 14 amino acids. CDR1 and CDR2 (germline): MNHEY, SVGAGI. V was shortened by 2 bases and J by 0 bases, with 7 bases between the two germline ends. The CDR3 sequence is CASSYPGDQETQYF. The CDR3 DNA sequence: TGTGCCAGCAGTTACCCGGGGGACCAAGAGACCCAGTACTTC.

This chain uses TRBV2 with TRBJ1-6; 8 bases fit TRBD1. The CDR3 has 12 amino acids. The J segment lost 10 bases and the V segment lost 6 bases, leaving 2 bases of the junction unmatched. Germline V gives CDR1 SNHLY, CDR2 FYNNEI. The CDR3 reads CASRYRGSPLHF. CDR3 sequence (DNA): TGTGCCAGCAGGTACAGGGGGTCACCCCTCCACTTT.

This clone has a count of ten or more. The genes are TRBV6-6 and TRBJ2-5; a weak D match, TRBD1 (6 bases). The CDR3 is made up of 13 amino acids. Germline V CDR1 and CDR2: MNHNY, SVGAGI (reference sequence). Trimming took 4 bases from V and 5 from J, leaving 11 bases between them. The CDR3: CASSSGGRETQYF. In DNA form, the CDR3 reads TGTGCCAGCAGTTCTGGGGGCCGGGAGACCCAGTACTTC.

This clone was observed at least ten times. The chain is built from TRBV2 and TRBJ1-5; D gene ambiguous. Trimming removed 2 bases at V and 3 bases at J, with 11 bases between. The CDR3 has 15 residues. From germline, CDR1 is SNHLY and CDR2 FYNNEI. The CDR3 here is CASSELGGANQPQHF. In nucleotides, the CDR3 is TGTGCCAGCAGTGAATTGGGTGGAGCCAATCAGCCCCAGCATTTT.

The chain joins TRBV11-2 to TRBJ2-7; 8 nucleotides line up with TRBD2. CDR3 size: 17 residues. Unmatched junction bases numbered 16, after V lost 3 bases and J lost 6 bases. Germline loops: CDR1 SGHAT, CDR2 FQNNGV. CDR3 in DNA: TGTGCCAGCAGCTTGGCCAGCGGGAGTATTTCGATGCGCGAGCAGTACTTC. Protein sequence: CASSLASGSISMREQYF.

This clone was counted a few times. The V call is TRBV6-1, the J call TRBJ2-5; TRBD1 matches at 7 bases. The trim removed 0 bases at V and 5 bases at J, leaving 15 bases unmatched. Looked up from germline, CDR1 is MNHNS and CDR2 is SASEGT. The CDR3 contains 18 residues. This CDR3 reads CASSEAAKGAGSQETQYF. DNA for the CDR3: TGTGCCAGCAGTGAAGCAGCGAAGGGGGCAGGGAGTCAGGAGACCCAGTACTTC.

This clone was found a few times. The rearrangement joins TRBV13 to TRBJ2-6; D unresolved. Germline lookup yields CDR1 PRHDT and CDR2 FYEKMQ (reference sequence). There are 14 residues in the CDR3. V lost 2 bases, J lost 2 bases, and 4 bases lay in between. In DNA form, the CDR3 reads TGTGCCAGCAGCTTAAATGCTGGGGCCAACGTCCTGACTTTC. Its translation is CASSLNAGANVLTF.